Below are 12 T cell receptor beta chains sequenced from a single sample in a study of blood T cell repertoires in COVID-19. Measured with immunoSEQ multiplex PCR; TCRdb has only the in-frame clones, and not every one. The sample shows 250,000 to 350,000 clones, around 90% of them seen only once. The sequenced sample was PBMCs or T cells enriched from blood (not recorded which). These receptors all come from a woman aged 18-29 years with acute COVID-19.

This clone was counted a single time. This sequence joins TRBV18 and TRBJ2-5; possibly TRBD2 for D (5 bases). Trimming took off 4 bases at V and 5 bases at J, with 11 bases between the two ends. Looked up from germline, CDR1 is KGHSH and CDR2 is LQKENI. CDR3 size: 13 residues. CDR3 sequence (DNA): TGTGCCAGCTCACTACAGAAGCGGGAGACCCAGTACTTC. Translation gives CASSLQKRETQYF.

This clone has a single count. CDR3 in DNA: TGTGCCAGCTCACCTGTCCCTATTCTACAGCAAACAGATACGCAGTATTTT. This gives the protein CASSPVPILQQTDTQYF. This chain links TRBV18 with TRBJ2-3; no clear D gene. The germline CDR1 and CDR2 sequences are KGHSH and LQKENI. V lost 3 bases and J 3 bases, leaving 19 bases between the germline ends. This CDR3 is built from 17 residues. Full variable domain (outside the CDR3, taken from reference TRBV18 and TRBJ2-3): NAGVMQNPRHLVRRRGQEARLRCSPMKGHSHVYWYRQLPEEGLKFMVYLQKENIIDESGMPKERFSAEFPKEGPSILRIQQVVRGDSAAYFCASSPVPILQQTDTQYFGPGTRLTVL.

CDR3 amino acids: CATSGIRSDEAFF. The DNA of the CDR3 is TGTGCCACCAGTGGTATACGCAGTGATGAAGCTTTCTTT. The chain links TRBV24-1 to TRBJ1-1; D gene unclear. The V gene lost 5 bases and the J gene lost 7 bases, with 13 bases spanning the gap. This CDR3 comprises 13 residues. Germline V gene lookup returns CDR1 KGHDR and CDR2 SFDVKD.

This chain connects TRBV19 to TRBJ2-1; TRBD2 aligns across 7 bases. The CDR3 consists of 16 residues. CDR1 is LNHDA, CDR2 SQIVND, per germline (reference sequence). Germline trimming cut 6 bases from V and 0 bases from J; bases unmatched to any gene: 8. The CDR3 coding sequence is TGTGCCAGTAGCAAAGCTACTAGCGCCTCCTACAATGAGCAGTTCTTC. It specifies CASSKATSASYNEQFF.

J is TRBJ2-7 and V is TRBV5-1, with 8 bases aligning to TRBD1. This CDR3 is built from 12 residues. J gave up 4 bases and V 4 bases, and 1 base lay outside the gene matches. Germline V gene sequence: CDR1 SGHRS, CDR2 YFSETQ. The DNA for the CDR3 is TGCGCCAGCAGCAGGACAGGGTACGAGCAGTACTTC. Protein product: CASSRTGYEQYF.

This chain connects TRBV7-9 to TRBJ2-2, with TRBD1 matching 10 bases. The trim removed 1 base at V and 2 bases at J, leaving 4 bases unmatched. Looked up from germline, CDR1 is SEHNR and CDR2 is FQNEAQ (reference sequence). The CDR3 consists of 17 residues. The CDR3 loop reads CASSLGRDRGNTGELFF. In nucleotides, the CDR3 is TGTGCCAGCAGCTTAGGGAGGGACAGGGGAAACACCGGGGAGCTGTTTTTT.

J is TRBJ2-1 and V is TRBV4-2; D call uncertain. The CDR3 consists of 13 residues. V lost 1 base, J lost 7 bases, and 8 bases lay in between. CDR1 and CDR2 (germline): LGHNA, YNFKEQ. The CDR3 coding sequence is TGTGCCAGCAGCCAAGGCGAAACTAATGAGCAGTTCTTC. This sequence encodes CASSQGETNEQFF.

V usage is TRBV3-1 (or the pseudogene TRBV3-2) and J usage is TRBJ2-3; D gene uncertain. The CDR3 is 15 residues long. V was shortened by 1 base and J by 1 base, with 9 bases between the two germline ends. Germline V gene data show CDR1 as LGHDT and CDR2 as YNNKEL (reference sequence). CDR3 loop: CASSQGLVGTDTQYF. CDR3 nucleotides: TGTGCCAGCAGCCAAGGACTCGTGGGCACAGATACGCAGTATTTT.

The chain uses TRBV7-9 and TRBJ1-2; 7 bases fit TRBD1. Germline-derived CDR1 and CDR2 are SEHNR and FQNEAQ (reference sequence). The CDR3 covers 15 residues. The V segment lost 2 bases and the J segment 6 bases; nucleotides outside the gene matches: 9. CDR3 loop: CASSLTGRGSHGYTF. The CDR3 coding sequence is TGTGCCAGCAGCTTAACGGGCAGGGGGTCCCATGGCTACACCTTC.

The V and J genes are TRBV29-1 and TRBJ2-1, with 9 bases fitting TRBD2. Germline CDR1 is SQVTM and CDR2 is ANQGSEA. This CDR3 is built from 17 residues. After removal of 7 bases from V and 8 bases from J, the junction contained 21 bases not matched to a gene. The CDR3 sequence is CSASGRGRGSQWDEQFF. The CDR3 region has the DNA TGCAGCGCCTCGGGGCGCGGGAGGGGAAGTCAGTGGGATGAGCAGTTCTTC.

This clone was detected only once. The chain employs TRBV6-1 and TRBJ1-2, with a possible D match to TRBD1 (5 bases). CDR1 and CDR2 (germline): MNHNS, SASEGT. Trimming took 4 bases from V and 0 from J, leaving 21 bases between them. This CDR3 spans 18 amino acids. The CDR3 coding sequence is TGTGCCAGCAGTGCCCCCGGGACTCCAGTTGGAGCTAACTATGGCTACACCTTC. Protein product: CASSAPGTPVGANYGYTF.

The rearrangement uses TRBV5-1 and TRBJ2-7; 8 bases map to TRBD1. CDR1 SGHRS and CDR2 YFSETQ come from the germline V gene. Trimming removed 4 bases from V and 0 bases from J; junction bases left unmatched: 3. This CDR3 is built from 14 residues. The CDR3 coding sequence is TGCGCCAGCAGCCGGGACAGGAGCTCCTACGAGCAGTACTTC. Translated, it gives CASSRDRSSYEQYF.